These 27 T cell receptor beta chains share one sample of origin, sequenced in a study of beta chain features in type 1 diabetes. Whole-study results and caveats: Shorter TCRB CDR3s, moderately but significantly so, were found in Type 1 diabetes patients in all four CD4+ subsets.

Of the isolated RNA, all was reverse transcribed, and so the sequenced material was expressed TCRB transcripts. Generated by immunoSEQ multiplex PCR, the TCRdb table keeps only in-frame clones and is missing some. Seen here are roughly 230,000 clones, roughly a tenth observed once, and the top ten hold more than 0.015%. No cognate antigen is known for these TCRs. The sequenced sample consisted of naive CD4+ T cells from blood. The receptors stem from a young man with type 1 diabetes.

V gene TRBV29-1 combines with J gene TRBJ1-1; possibly TRBD1 for D (5 bases). Trimming took 4 bases from V and 5 from J, leaving 14 bases between them. This CDR3 region has 13 residues. In germline, CDR1 is SQVTM, CDR2 ANQGSEA. The CDR3 spells CSVVRQYVTEAFF. CDR3 bases: TGCAGCGTTGTTAGACAGTACGTGACTGAAGCTTTCTTT.

The chain uses TRBV30 and TRBJ2-7; D is possibly TRBD1 (6 bases). The CDR3 runs to 14 residues. Germline-derived CDR1 and CDR2 are GTSNPN and SVGIG (reference sequence). Deletions cut 1 base from V and 2 bases from J, with 12 bases between. Here the CDR3 reads CAWSGQGQAYEQYF. The CDR3 coding sequence is TGTGCCTGGAGTGGCCAGGGACAAGCCTACGAGCAGTACTTC.

The chain couples TRBV2 to TRBJ1-1; D call uncertain. The CDR3 is 14 amino acids. Germline CDR1 SNHLY, CDR2 FYNNEI. Trimming cost V 4 bases and J 1 base, with 10 bases left between them. CDR3 nucleotide sequence: TGTGCCAGCAGTGGGGCAGTTCCGAACACTGAAGCTTTCTTT. It is translated as CASSGAVPNTEAFF. Complete variable domain (other parts from reference TRBV2 and TRBJ1-1): EPEVTQTPSHQVTQMGQEVILRCVPISNHLYFYWYRQILGQKVEFLVSFYNNEISEKSEIFDDQFSVERPDGSNFTLKIRSTKLEDSAMYFCASSGAVPNTEAFFGQGTRLTVV.

This clone was counted a few times. The genes are TRBV10-3 and TRBJ2-7; 10 positions match TRBD2. J lost 2 bases, V lost 3 bases, and 4 bases had no gene match. This CDR3 comprises 15 residues. The germline V gene encodes CDR1 ENHRY and CDR2 SYGVKD. CDR3 loop: CAISDLAGETYEQYF. In DNA form, the CDR3 reads TGTGCCATCAGTGATCTAGCGGGGGAGACCTACGAGCAGTACTTC.

The chain combines TRBV19 with TRBJ1-6; D unclear. The CDR3 contains 15 residues. Germline values: CDR1 LNHDA, CDR2 SQIVND (reference sequence). V lost 4 bases to trimming and J lost 8 bases, with 15 bases between them. As DNA, the CDR3 is TGTGCCAGTAGTAGGGCAGGCCCGGGAGATTCACCCCTCCACTTT. Translation gives CASSRAGPGDSPLHF.

The table lists this clone with a few counts. The genes are TRBV25-1 and TRBJ2-3, with no clear D. The ends were cut back, 5 bases at V and 2 bases at J, with 11 bases in the middle. The germline V gene has CDR1 MGHDK and CDR2 SYGVNS. The CDR3 runs to 14 residues. CDR3 residues: CASSPRLNTDTQYF. CDR3 sequence (DNA): TGTGCCAGCAGTCCGCGACTTAACACAGATACGCAGTATTTT.

This chain uses TRBV30 with TRBJ2-3; D is ambiguous. The CDR3 runs to 12 residues. V dropped 7 bases and J dropped 0 bases, with 8 bases sitting between them. Germline CDR1 and CDR2: GTSNPN and SVGIG (reference sequence). The CDR3 loop reads CALAASTDTQYF. The CDR3 DNA reads TGTGCCTTAGCAGCTAGCACAGATACGCAGTATTTT.

V is TRBV10-3 and J is TRBJ2-7; 11 bases line up with TRBD1. Germline V gene data show CDR1 as ENHRY and CDR2 as SYGVKD. J was trimmed by 5 bases and V by 10 bases; bases with no gene match: 7. The CDR3 length is 13 residues. CDR3 coding DNA: TGTGCCAGTTCCGGGACAGGGGGAAACGAGCAGTACTTC. Its translation: CASSGTGGNEQYF.

There are a few counts of this clone. This chain connects TRBV6-5 to TRBJ2-5; 10 bases line up with TRBD1. J lost 7 bases, V lost 0 bases, and 8 bases had no gene match. The CDR3 is 16 amino acids. From germline, CDR1 is MNHEY and CDR2 SVGAGI. As DNA, the CDR3 is TGTGCCAGCAGTTACTCCGGGACAGGGGAGTCCGTGACCCAGTACTTC. The encoded protein is CASSYSGTGESVTQYF.

The gene calls are TRBV9 and TRBJ1-5; D gene ambiguous. Trimming pared 0 bases from V and 1 base from J, leaving 11 bases between. The CDR3 covers 16 residues. Germline values: CDR1 SGDLS, CDR2 YYNGEE. CDR3 protein: CASSVGADGSNQPQHF. The CDR3 DNA follows: TGTGCCAGCAGCGTAGGGGCAGATGGGAGCAATCAGCCCCAGCATTTT.

This clone has more than one count but fewer than ten. The chain recombines TRBV27 with TRBJ1-2; 8 bases align to TRBD1. The CDR3 spans 17 residues. V gave up 5 bases and J gave up 2 bases; unmatched junction bases: 13. From germline, CDR1 is MNHEY and CDR2 SMNVEV (reference sequence). The CDR3 region has the DNA TGTGCCAGCAGTAGACAGGGGACCGCATTGAGAAACTATGGCTACACCTTC. This sequence encodes CASSRQGTALRNYGYTF.

This clone has just a few counts. This chain links TRBV7-9 with TRBJ2-7; TRBD2 aligns across 8 bases. The CDR3 spans 15 residues. The germline CDR1 and CDR2 sequences are SEHNR and FQNEAQ (reference sequence). The V and J ends lost 5 bases and 2 bases, in that order; junction bases with no gene match: 8. CDR3 sequence: CASSPWVAGTYEQYF. DNA of the CDR3: TGTGCCAGCAGCCCCTGGGTAGCGGGGACCTACGAGCAGTACTTC.

The chain carries TRBV4-1 and TRBJ1-5; D not certain. V was clipped by 0 bases and J by 6 bases, with 21 bases between them. Germline-derived CDR1 and CDR2 are MGHRA and YSYEKL. CDR3 length: 18 residues. The CDR3 DNA reads as TGCGCCAGCAGCCAAGAAAGGCTAGCATCTTTCACCCTTCAGCCCCAGCATTTT. Protein: CASSQERLASFTLQPQHF.

There are a few counts of this clone. The genes are TRBV28 and TRBJ1-1; D is undetermined. Germline-derived CDR1 and CDR2 are MDHEN and SYDVKM. This CDR3 region has 13 residues. The germline V and J ends were trimmed by 6 bases and 1 base, with 9 bases remaining between them. DNA for the CDR3: TGTGCCAGCAGCTACCTTAGGAACACTGAAGCTTTCTTT. Translation: CASSYLRNTEAFF.

The genes are TRBV11-2 and TRBJ2-3, with 7 bases lining up with TRBD2. Trimming cost V 4 bases and J 4 bases; bases outside gene matches: 11. From germline, CDR1 is SGHAT and CDR2 FQNNGV. The length of the CDR3 is 16 residues. The chain's CDR3 is CASSSVGGVGADTQYF. CDR3 nucleotide sequence: TGTGCCAGCAGCTCCGTTGGGGGGGTTGGCGCAGATACGCAGTATTTT.

The V call is TRBV28, the J call TRBJ1-2; 7 positions match TRBD1. CDR3 length equals 13 residues. Germline V gene lookup returns CDR1 MDHEN and CDR2 SYDVKM. The ends lost 2 bases at V and 5 bases at J; junction bases unmatched: 2. This chain's CDR3 is CASSLTGAYGYTF. CDR3 nucleotide sequence: TGTGCCAGCAGTTTAACAGGGGCGTATGGCTACACCTTC.

This clone was counted between two and nine times. The rearrangement links TRBV28 to TRBJ2-5, with D possibly TRBD2 on 6 matching bases. This CDR3 is 13 amino acids long. Deletions cut 5 bases from V and 5 bases from J, with 12 bases between. Germline V gene sequence: CDR1 MDHEN, CDR2 SYDVKM. CDR3 amino acids: CASSKGDLETQYF. DNA of the CDR3: TGTGCCAGCAGTAAAGGGGACTTGGAGACCCAGTACTTC.

The chain links TRBV6-5 to TRBJ2-5; 8 bases map to TRBD1. The CDR3 runs 14 residues. CDR1 is MNHEY and CDR2 is SVGAGI in the germline V gene. J was trimmed by 2 bases and V by 5 bases; bases with no gene match: 4. The CDR3 DNA reads TGTGCCAGCAGTACCCGGACAGGGCAAGAGACCCAGTACTTC. Amino acid sequence: CASSTRTGQETQYF.

The chain joins TRBV9 to TRBJ2-2; TRBD1 agrees at 8 bases. The CDR3 is made up of 16 amino acids. The germline gives CDR1 SGDLS, CDR2 YYNGEE. Trimming took 4 bases from V and 1 from J; bases not matched to a gene: 6. CDR3 region: CASSIRQGLNTGELFF. CDR3 sequence (DNA): TGTGCCAGCAGCATAAGACAGGGGCTGAACACCGGGGAGCTGTTTTTT. The whole variable domain, remainder taken from reference TRBV9 and TRBJ2-2, is DSGVTQTPKHLITATGQRVTLRCSPRSGDLSVYWYQQSLDQGLQFLIQYYNGEERAKGNILERFSAQQFPDLHSELNLSSLELGDSALYFCASSIRQGLNTGELFFGEGSRLTVL.

DNA for the CDR3: TGCGCCAGCAGCCTCCTTCGGGAGAATACGCAGTATTTT. It translates to CASSLLRENTQYF. The chain employs TRBV5-1 and TRBJ2-3; D is perhaps TRBD2 (6 bases). CDR1 is SGHRS, CDR2 YFSETQ, per germline. V gave up 4 bases and J gave up 7 bases, with 13 bases separating them. The length of the CDR3 is 13 residues. Supplemented by reference TRBV5-1 and TRBJ2-3, the full variable domain reads KAGVTQTPRYLIKTRGQQVTLSCSPISGHRSVSWYQQTPGQGLQFLFEYFSETQRNKGNFPGRFSGRQFSNSRSEMNVSTLELGDSALYLCASSLLRENTQYFGPGTRLTVL.

This chain connects TRBV27 to TRBJ1-2; D not resolved. Germline V CDR1 and CDR2: MNHEY, SMNVEV (reference sequence). There are 13 residues in the CDR3. Deletions cut 5 bases from V and 5 bases from J, with 12 bases between. CDR3 DNA: TGTGCCAGCAGTCAGACACGACGGTATGGCTACACCTTC. Its translation is CASSQTRRYGYTF.

Only a few counts were recorded for this clone. The chain links TRBV9 to TRBJ2-1; D unclear. The CDR3 is 13 residues long. The V end lost 4 bases, the J end lost 1 base, and 6 bases lay between the germline ends. The germline CDR1 and CDR2 sequences are SGDLS and YYNGEE. This chain's CDR3 is CASSTQSYNEQFF. The CDR3 DNA reads as TGTGCCAGCAGCACACAATCCTACAATGAGCAGTTCTTC.

This clone showed up just a few times. The genes are TRBV7-2 and TRBJ2-1; 15 bases map to TRBD2. Germline CDR1 is SGHTA and CDR2 is FQGNSA. There are 16 residues in the CDR3. The J segment lost 7 bases and the V segment lost 5 bases, leaving 6 bases of the junction unmatched. The CDR3 protein is CASSPPGLAGGNEQFF. The CDR3 nucleotides are TGTGCCAGCAGCCCCCCAGGACTAGCGGGGGGGAATGAGCAGTTCTTC. The variable domain in full, completed from reference TRBV7-2 and TRBJ2-1, reads GAGVSQSPSNKVTEKGKDVELRCDPISGHTALYWYRQSLGQGLEFLIYFQGNSAPDKSGLPSDRFSAERTGGSVSTLTIQRTQQEDSAVYLCASSPPGLAGGNEQFFGPGTRLTVL.

The chain employs TRBV4-2 and TRBJ1-6; no clear D. V shed 1 base and J shed 14 bases, with 15 bases lying between them. The CDR3 has 14 residues. Germline CDR1 reads LGHNA; CDR2 reads YNFKEQ. CDR3 bases: TGTGCCAGCAGCCAAGGGATGGGTGGGCGATCCCTCCACTTT. Encoded protein: CASSQGMGGRSLHF.

The gene calls are TRBV11-3 and TRBJ2-7, with D possibly being TRBD2 (5 bases). The CDR3 is made up of 13 amino acids. Trimming took 3 bases from V and 6 from J, leaving 12 bases between them. Germline V gene lookup returns CDR1 SGHNT and CDR2 YENEEA. CDR3 sequence reads: CASSFRAGGEQYF. For the CDR3, the DNA is TGTGCCAGCAGCTTCCGGGCCGGAGGCGAGCAGTACTTC.

Note on this clone: Other DNA sequences from this sample encode an identical CDR3 as well. The chain uses TRBV2 and TRBJ2-7; no firm D call. The V end was cut by 5 bases, the J end by 4 bases, with 6 bases between. Germline V CDR1 and CDR2: SNHLY, FYNNEI. The CDR3 runs to 11 residues. CDR3 DNA: TGTGCCAGCAGTCCTCGGTACGAGCAGTACTTC. This sequence encodes CASSPRYEQYF.

The rearrangement links TRBV5-4 to TRBJ1-2; perhaps TRBD1 as D (5 bases). Germline V lookup: CDR1 SGHNT, CDR2 YYREEE (reference sequence). V lost 3 bases and J 2 bases, leaving 11 bases between the germline ends. CDR3 length: 14 amino acids. CDR3 DNA: TGTGCCAGCAGCTCTCGGACAAAAAACTATGGCTACACCTTC. This sequence encodes CASSSRTKNYGYTF.